These T cell receptor beta chains were read from a single sample in a study of control samples from healthy donors and cancer patients. Using immunoSEQ multiplex PCR, the repertoire was profiled, and TCRdb retains in-frame clones only, with some absent. The repertoire holds about 160,000 clones, with roughly 89% as singletons. Sequencing was carried out using blood. The receptors derive from a young man in good health. Each CDR3 is given with its conserved first and last residue. Each record gives: D gene, clone size, J gene, V gene, CDR3 protein, CDR3 DNA. The D gene is left open where the match is weak. Rows give clone size only sometimes, using once, few, many, or a class for an expanded clone.

TRBD2 - TRBJ2-7 TRBV7-2 CASSLLAGGAEQYF TGTGCCAGCAGCTTACTAGCGGGAGGGGCGGAGCAGTACTTC
TRBD2 once TRBJ2-5 TRBV4-1 CASSRPASGVKTQYF TGCGCCAGCAGCCGTCCCGCAAGCGGGGTAAAGACCCAGTACTTC
- - TRBJ1-2 TRBV5-1 CASSLVAGVGYTF TGCGCCAGCAGCTTGGTAGCAGGGGTTGGCTACACCTTC
TRBD2 - TRBJ2-1 TRBV19 CASSQRLAGANNEQFF TGTGCCAGTAGTCAACGACTAGCGGGAGCAAACAATGAGCAGTTCTTC
- - TRBJ2-3 TRBV28 CASSFVGDTQYF TGTGCCAGCAGTTTCGTGGGAGATACGCAGTATTTT
- - TRBJ1-5 TRBV5-6 CASSAGPTYPQHF TGTGCCAGCAGCGCCGGCCCCACTTATCCCCAGCATTTT
TRBD1 - TRBJ2-7 TRBV7-3 CASSFNWDSEQYF TGTGCCAGCAGCTTCAACTGGGACAGTGAGCAGTACTTC
- - TRBJ1-5 TRBV2 CASRSDFEGLSAQHF TGTGCCAGCAGGTCGGACTTCGAAGGACTATCAGCCCAGCATTTT
- - TRBJ2-5 TRBV18 CASSPDNPAGETQYF TGTGCCAGCTCTCCCGACAACCCCGCGGGAGAGACCCAGTACTTC
- - TRBJ1-5 TRBV6-1 CASSDPPNQPQHF TGTGCCAGCAGTGACCCTCCCAATCAGCCCCAGCATTTT
- - TRBJ1-3 TRBV6-5 CASRLDTTGNTIYF TGTGCCAGCAGACTCGACACTACTGGAAACACCATATATTTT
TRBD1 once TRBJ2-2 TRBV5-1 CASSSSLRGPNTGELFF TGCGCCAGCAGCTCCTCTCTCAGGGGGCCGAACACCGGGGAGCTGTTTTTT
TRBD1 - TRBJ1-6 TRBV28 CASSSGQGASPLHF TGTGCCAGCAGTTCCGGACAGGGTGCCTCACCCCTCCACTTT
TRBD1 - TRBJ1-3 TRBV19 CASSKDRGYGNTIYF TGTGCCAGTAGTAAGGACAGGGGATATGGAAACACCATATATTTT
- - TRBJ2-7 TRBV5-1 CASSASGSLLDEQYF TGCGCCAGCAGCGCCAGCGGTTCCCTCCTCGACGAGCAGTACTTC
TRBD2 - TRBJ2-7 TRBV7-2 CASSLTSGPYEQYF TGTGCCAGCAGCTTAACTAGCGGTCCCTACGAGCAGTACTTC
- once TRBJ1-1 TRBV19 CASRNRGLNTEAFF TGTGCCAGTAGGAATCGGGGGCTGAACACTGAAGCTTTCTTT
TRBD1 - TRBJ1-1 TRBV7-8 CASSPAGGPRVTEAFF TGTGCCAGCAGCCCCGCAGGGGGCCCAAGGGTCACTGAAGCTTTCTTT
- - TRBJ2-3 TRBV5-6 CASKESTDTQYF TGTGCCAGCAAGGAGAGCACAGATACGCAGTATTTT
- - TRBJ1-5 TRBV20-1 CSARVGQPQHF TGCAGTGCTAGGGTGGGTCAGCCCCAGCATTTT
- - TRBJ1-1 TRBV6-5 CASRTGLDTEAFF TGTGCCAGCAGAACAGGCTTGGACACTGAAGCTTTCTTT
TRBD1 - TRBJ1-3 TRBV18 CASSSGQDTGSTIYF TGTGCCAGCTCGTCGGGACAGGACACAGGAAGCACCATATATTTT
TRBD1 - TRBJ1-1 TRBV6-5 CASGPGGDTEAFF TGTGCCAGTGGGCCAGGGGGGGACACTGAAGCTTTCTTT
- - TRBJ1-4 TRBV29-1 CSVPAPLSSATNEKLFF TGCAGCGTTCCTGCCCCACTTAGTTCTGCAACTAATGAAAAACTGTTTTTT
- few TRBJ2-7 TRBV6-2/TRBV6-3 CASSQLKGPLSYEQYF TGTGCCAGCAGTCAATTAAAGGGCCCGTTGAGTTACGAGCAGTACTTC
- once TRBJ2-5 TRBV27 CASSSAVGGTQYF TGTGCCAGCAGTTCCGCCGTCGGGGGGACCCAGTACTTC
- - TRBJ1-1 TRBV6-5 CASSYGRPIKAFF TGTGCCAGCAGTTACGGGAGGCCCATAAAAGCTTTCTTT
TRBD2 - TRBJ2-3 TRBV27 CASSTGTSGADTQYF TGTGCCAGCAGTACCGGGACTAGCGGGGCAGATACGCAGTATTTT
- once TRBJ2-2 TRBV18 CASSPPFTGELFF TGTGCCAGCTCACCACCTTTCACCGGGGAGCTGTTTTTT
TRBD2 - TRBJ2-7 TRBV10-3 CAISETSGSYEQYF TGTGCCATCAGTGAGACTAGCGGGAGTTACGAGCAGTACTTC
- - TRBJ1-6 TRBV27 CASSPLGVSGWNSPLHF TGTGCCAGCAGTCCCTTGGGGGTGTCAGGTTGGAATTCACCCCTCCACTTT
- - TRBJ1-1 TRBV28 CASSLDAFYAEAFF TGTGCCAGCAGTCTGGATGCGTTCTACGCTGAAGCTTTCTTT
- - TRBJ1-6 TRBV3-1/TRBV3-2 CASSQGGSSPLHF TGTGCCAGCAGCCAAGGGGGAAGTTCACCCCTCCACTTT
- - TRBJ2-2 TRBV5-1 CASSLGLLTGELFF TGCGCCAGCAGCTTGGGGCTCCTAACCGGGGAGCTGTTTTTT
- - TRBJ2-1 TRBV7-9 CASSLRIGGNEQFF TGTGCCAGCAGCCTCAGGATTGGGGGGAATGAGCAGTTCTTC